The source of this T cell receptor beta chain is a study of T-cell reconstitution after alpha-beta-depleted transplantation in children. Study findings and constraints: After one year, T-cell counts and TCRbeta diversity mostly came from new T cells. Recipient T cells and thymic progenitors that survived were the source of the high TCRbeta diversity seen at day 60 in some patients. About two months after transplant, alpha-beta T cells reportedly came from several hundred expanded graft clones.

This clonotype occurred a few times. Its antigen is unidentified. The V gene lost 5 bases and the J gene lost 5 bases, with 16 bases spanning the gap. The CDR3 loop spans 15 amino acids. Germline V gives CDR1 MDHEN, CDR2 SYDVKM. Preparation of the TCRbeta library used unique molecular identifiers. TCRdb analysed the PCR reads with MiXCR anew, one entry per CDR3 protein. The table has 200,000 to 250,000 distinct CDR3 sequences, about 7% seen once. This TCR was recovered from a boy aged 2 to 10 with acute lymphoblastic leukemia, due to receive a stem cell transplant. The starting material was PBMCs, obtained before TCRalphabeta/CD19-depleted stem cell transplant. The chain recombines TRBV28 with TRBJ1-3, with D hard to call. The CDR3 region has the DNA TGTGCCAGCAGTCCATCGGGCTCCTCGAGAAACACCATATATTTT. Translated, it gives CASSPSGSSRNTIYF.